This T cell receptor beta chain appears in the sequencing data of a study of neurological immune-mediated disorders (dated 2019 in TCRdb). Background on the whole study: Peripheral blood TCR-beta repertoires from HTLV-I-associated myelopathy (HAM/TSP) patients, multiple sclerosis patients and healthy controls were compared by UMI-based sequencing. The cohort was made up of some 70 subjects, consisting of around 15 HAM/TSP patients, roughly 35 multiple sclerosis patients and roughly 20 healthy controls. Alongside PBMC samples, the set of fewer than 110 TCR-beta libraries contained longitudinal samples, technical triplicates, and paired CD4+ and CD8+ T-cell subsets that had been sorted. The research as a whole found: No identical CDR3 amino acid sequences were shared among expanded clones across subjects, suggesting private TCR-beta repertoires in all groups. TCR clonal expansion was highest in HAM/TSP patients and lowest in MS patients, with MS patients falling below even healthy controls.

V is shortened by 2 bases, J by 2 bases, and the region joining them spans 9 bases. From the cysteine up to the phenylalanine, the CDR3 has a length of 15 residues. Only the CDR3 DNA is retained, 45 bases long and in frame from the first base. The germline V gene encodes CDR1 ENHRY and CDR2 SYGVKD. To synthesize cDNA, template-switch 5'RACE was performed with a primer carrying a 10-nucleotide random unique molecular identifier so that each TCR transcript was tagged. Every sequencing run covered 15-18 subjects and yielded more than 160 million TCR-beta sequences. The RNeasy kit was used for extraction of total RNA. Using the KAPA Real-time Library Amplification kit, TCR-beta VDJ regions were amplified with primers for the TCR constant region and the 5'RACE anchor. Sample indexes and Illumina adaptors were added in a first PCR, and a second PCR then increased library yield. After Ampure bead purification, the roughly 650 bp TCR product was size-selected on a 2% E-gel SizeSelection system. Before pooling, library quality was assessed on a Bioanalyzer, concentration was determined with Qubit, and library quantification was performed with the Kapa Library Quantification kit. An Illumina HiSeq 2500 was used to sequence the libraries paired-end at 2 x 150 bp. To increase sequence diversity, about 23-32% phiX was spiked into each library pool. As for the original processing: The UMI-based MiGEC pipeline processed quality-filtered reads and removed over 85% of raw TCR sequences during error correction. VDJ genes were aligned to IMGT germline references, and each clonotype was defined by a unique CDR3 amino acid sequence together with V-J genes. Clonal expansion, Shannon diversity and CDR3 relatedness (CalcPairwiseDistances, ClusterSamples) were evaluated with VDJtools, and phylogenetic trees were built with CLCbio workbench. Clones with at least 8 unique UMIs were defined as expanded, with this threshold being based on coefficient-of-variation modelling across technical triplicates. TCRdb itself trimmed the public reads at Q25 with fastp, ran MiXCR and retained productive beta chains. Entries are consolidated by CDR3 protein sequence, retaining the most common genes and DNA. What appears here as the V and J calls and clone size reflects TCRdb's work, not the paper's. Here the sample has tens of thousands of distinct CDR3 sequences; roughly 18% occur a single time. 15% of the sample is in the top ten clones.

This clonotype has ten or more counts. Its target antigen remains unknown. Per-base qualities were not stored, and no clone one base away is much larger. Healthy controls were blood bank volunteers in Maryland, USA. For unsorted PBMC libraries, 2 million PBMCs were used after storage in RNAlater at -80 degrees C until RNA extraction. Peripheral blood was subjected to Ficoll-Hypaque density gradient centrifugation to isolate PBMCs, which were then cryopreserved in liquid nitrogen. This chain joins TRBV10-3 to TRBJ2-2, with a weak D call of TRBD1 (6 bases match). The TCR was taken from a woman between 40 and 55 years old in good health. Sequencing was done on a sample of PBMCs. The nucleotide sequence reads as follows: TGTGCCATCAGTGAGCCGGGACAAAACACCGGGGAGCTGTTTTTT. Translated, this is CAISEPGQNTGELFF.